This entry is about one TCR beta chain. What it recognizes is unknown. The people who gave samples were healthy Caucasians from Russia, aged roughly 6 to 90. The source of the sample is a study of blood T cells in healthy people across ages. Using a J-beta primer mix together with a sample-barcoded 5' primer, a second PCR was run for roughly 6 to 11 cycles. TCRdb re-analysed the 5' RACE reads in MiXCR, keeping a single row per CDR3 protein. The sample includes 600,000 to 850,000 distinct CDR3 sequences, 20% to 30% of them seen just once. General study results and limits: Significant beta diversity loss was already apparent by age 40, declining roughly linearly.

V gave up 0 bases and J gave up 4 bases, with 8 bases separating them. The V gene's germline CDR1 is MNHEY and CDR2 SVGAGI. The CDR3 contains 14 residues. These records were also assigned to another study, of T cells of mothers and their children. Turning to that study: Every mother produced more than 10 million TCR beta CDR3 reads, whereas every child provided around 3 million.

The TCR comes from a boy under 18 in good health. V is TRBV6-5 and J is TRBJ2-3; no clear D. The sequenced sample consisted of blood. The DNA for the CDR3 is TGTGCCAGCAGTTACTCGGGTAGCTCAGATACGCAGTATTTT. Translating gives CASSYSGSSDTQYF.